Listed here are 26 T cell receptor beta chains from one sample, sequenced in a study of radiation and T cells in renal cell carcinoma. Assay: immunoSEQ multiplex PCR; the TCRdb copy retains only in-frame clones and omits some. The sample carries 75,000 to 90,000 clones, roughly nine tenths recorded once. Time point defined: blood 4 weeks post-SBRT, at nephrectomy. As for treatment: 15 Gy SBRT to primary tumor, nephrectomy 4 weeks later. The specimen comprised blood, sampled from a patient whose treatment included radiotherapy and nephrectomy. The receptors come from a woman aged 70-85 years with renal cell carcinoma.

The rearrangement uses TRBV27 and TRBJ1-6, with D unclear. V lost 0 bases and J 0 bases, leaving 9 bases between the germline ends. This CDR3 has 17 residues. Germline V gene lookup returns CDR1 MNHEY and CDR2 SMNVEV (reference sequence). The CDR3 reads CASSLSRASSYNSPLHF. DNA for the CDR3: TGTGCCAGCAGTTTATCGAGGGCGAGCTCCTATAATTCACCCCTCCACTTT.

The CDR3, as DNA: TGTGCCAGCAGCCCAGCTTGGGGGGGGGCCAATGAGCAGTTCTTC. Residues: CASSPAWGGANEQFF. V is TRBV11-1 and J is TRBJ2-1, with a tentative D call TRBD2 (7 bases). V lost 5 bases to trimming and J lost 6 bases, with 17 bases between them. This CDR3 comprises 15 residues. Germline lookup yields CDR1 SGHAT and CDR2 FQDESV (reference sequence). The entire variable domain, with the rest obtained from reference TRBV11-1 and TRBJ2-1, is as follows: EAEVAQSPRYKITEKSQAVAFWCDPISGHATLYWYRQILGQGPELLVQFQDESVVDDSQLPKDRFSAERLKGVDSTLKIQPAELGDSAMYLCASSPAWGGANEQFFGPGTRLTVL.

The chain is built from TRBV19 and TRBJ1-2, with D possibly TRBD1 on 5 matching bases. CDR3 size: 16 residues. Per the germline V gene, CDR1 is LNHDA and CDR2 is SQIVND (reference sequence). V dropped 7 bases and J dropped 2 bases, with 20 bases sitting between them. This CDR3 reads CASNSVRSGDNYGYTF. The CDR3, as DNA: TGTGCCAGTAACTCAGTAAGGTCCGGGGACAACTATGGCTACACCTTC.

V gene TRBV29-1 combines with J gene TRBJ1-3; D remains unclear. CDR1 SQVTM and CDR2 ANQGSEA come from the germline V gene. The CDR3 loop spans 14 amino acids. V gave up 2 bases and J gave up 3 bases, with 11 bases separating them. The CDR3 here is CSVESWIGGNTIYF. The DNA of the CDR3 is TGCAGCGTTGAAAGTTGGATCGGTGGAAACACCATATATTTT. Full variable domain (rest looked up from reference TRBV29-1 and TRBJ1-3): SAVISQKPSRDICQRGTSLTIQCQVDSQVTMMFWYRQQPGQSLTLIATANQGSEATYESGFVIDKFPISRPNLTFSTLTVSNMSPEDSSIYLCSVESWIGGNTIYFGEGSWLTVV.

The V call is TRBV30, the J call TRBJ2-5, with a possible D match to TRBD1 (5 bases). The DNA end favors TRBJ2-7, so the J call may be wrong. The germline V gene has CDR1 GTSNPN and CDR2 SVGIG (reference sequence). The CDR3 runs to 14 residues. The CDR3 is CAWRNRQTGYEQYF. The CDR3 nucleotides are TGTGCCTGGCGCAACCGACAAACAGGCTACGAGCAGTACTTC.

The CDR3 bases are TGTGCCAGCAGTTTAACCAGGGGGCTCTCCACCGGGGAGCTGTTTTTT. The encoded protein is CASSLTRGLSTGELFF. The chain has TRBV28 and TRBJ2-2; 8 nucleotides align to TRBD1. The CDR3 loop spans 16 amino acids. The trim removed 2 bases at V and 4 bases at J, leaving 6 bases unmatched. Germline values: CDR1 MDHEN, CDR2 SYDVKM.

The rearrangement uses TRBV7-3 and TRBJ2-6; unclear D gene. V was shortened by 3 bases and J by 4 bases, with 7 bases between the two germline ends. CDR1 SGHTA and CDR2 FQGTGA come from the germline V gene. The CDR3 runs 14 residues. CDR3 nucleotides: TGTGCCAGCAGCTTTGACCTGGGGGCCAACGTCCTGACTTTC. Encoded protein: CASSFDLGANVLTF.

The rearrangement joins TRBV5-8 to TRBJ1-5; no firm D call. Trimming pared 5 bases from V and 6 bases from J, leaving 9 bases between. Germline V gene sequence: CDR1 SGHTS, CDR2 YDEGEE. The CDR3 covers 12 residues. CDR3 sequence reads: CASRWGGQPQHF. CDR3 bases: TGTGCCAGCAGGTGGGGTGGTCAGCCCCAGCATTTT.

V and J are TRBV19 and TRBJ1-5, with 8 bases identical to TRBD1. V was pared by 5 bases and J by 3 bases, with 9 bases of the junction left unmatched. Germline CDR1 is LNHDA and CDR2 is SQIVND (reference sequence). The CDR3 runs to 16 residues. In DNA form, the CDR3 reads TGTGCCAGTAGTGTCCGAGCAGGGGGCCACAATCAGCCCCAGCATTTT. Translating it yields CASSVRAGGHNQPQHF.

The CDR3 DNA reads as TGCGCCAGCAGCTTGGATCTAGCGGGGACCTTCTACAATGAGCAGTTCTTC. This encodes CASSLDLAGTFYNEQFF. This chain links TRBV5-1 with TRBJ2-1; 9 positions match TRBD2. Germline V gene lookup returns CDR1 SGHRS and CDR2 YFSETQ. This CDR3 comprises 17 residues. V was pared by 0 bases and J by 3 bases, with 7 bases of the junction left unmatched.

CDR3 nucleotide sequence: TGTGCCAGCAGCTTAGACCCAGGGGTCGGCTACACCTTC. Its protein is CASSLDPGVGYTF. The rearrangement uses TRBV11-2 and TRBJ1-2, with D possibly TRBD1 on 6 matching bases. Trimming took off 0 bases at V and 8 bases at J, with 10 bases between the two ends. Germline values: CDR1 SGHAT, CDR2 FQNNGV. The CDR3 covers 13 residues.

The chain has TRBV9 and TRBJ2-3, with D possibly TRBD2 on 5 matching bases. CDR1 SGDLS and CDR2 YYNGEE come from the germline V gene. This CDR3 is built from 16 residues. V was trimmed by 0 bases and J by 3 bases, leaving 14 bases between them. The CDR3 nucleotides read TGTGCCAGCAGCGTAGATGGGAGCGGTGTAACAGATACGCAGTATTTT. It codes for CASSVDGSGVTDTQYF.

The V and J genes are TRBV5-1 and TRBJ1-2; 10 positions agree with TRBD1. CDR1 is SGHRS, CDR2 YFSETQ, per germline. The CDR3 covers 14 residues. With V trimmed by 4 bases and J by 1 base, 1 base remained unmatched. The CDR3 protein is CASSRTGGNYGYTF. Here the CDR3 DNA reads TGCGCCAGCAGCAGGACAGGGGGTAACTATGGCTACACCTTC.

The V call is TRBV7-6, the J call TRBJ1-2, with 10 bases aligning to TRBD1. CDR3 size: 16 residues. CDR1 and CDR2 (germline): SGHVS, FNYEAQ. The J segment lost 3 bases and the V segment lost 1 base, leaving 5 bases of the junction unmatched. In DNA, the CDR3 is TGTGCCAGCAGCTTAGGACAGGGGGCGGGTGACTATGGCTACACCTTC. Protein sequence: CASSLGQGAGDYGYTF.

The rearrangement uses TRBV4-3 and TRBJ2-3; 8 bases match TRBD2. The CDR3 runs 13 residues. V lost 3 bases to trimming and J lost 6 bases; unmatched junction nucleotides: 2. Germline loops: CDR1 LGHNA, CDR2 YSLEER. CDR3 coding DNA: TGCGCCAGCAGCCAGTTAGCGGGGGATACGCAGTATTTT. It codes for CASSQLAGDTQYF.

This chain links TRBV28 with TRBJ1-1; the D gene is possibly TRBD1 (5 bases). Germline V lookup: CDR1 MDHEN, CDR2 SYDVKM. The V and J ends lost 2 bases and 10 bases respectively, with 8 bases between them. The CDR3 totals 11 residues. The DNA of the CDR3 is TGTGCCAGCAGTTTACGTGGGGGAGCTTTCTTT. Its protein product is CASSLRGGAFF.

This clone was seen once. The chain uses TRBV5-4 and TRBJ2-5, with 7 bases fitting TRBD1. V was pared by 0 bases and J by 6 bases, with 17 bases of the junction left unmatched. The CDR3 totals 18 residues. Germline V CDR1 and CDR2: SGHNT, YYREEE (reference sequence). CDR3 loop: CASSLGGADRAIRKTQYF. For the CDR3, the DNA is TGTGCCAGCAGCTTGGGTGGAGCTGACAGGGCGATAAGGAAGACCCAGTACTTC. Based on the CDR3 plus reference TRBV5-4 and TRBJ2-5, the full variable domain is ETGVTQSPTHLIKTRGQQVTLRCSSQSGHNTVSWYQQALGQGPQFIFQYYREEENGRGNFPPRFSGLQFPNYSSELNVNALELDDSALYLCASSLGGADRAIRKTQYFGPGTRLLVL.

The V gene is TRBV11-1, the J gene TRBJ1-1; 9 bases are shared with TRBD1. Germline CDR1 and CDR2: SGHAT and FQDESV (reference sequence). The trim removed 5 bases at V and 2 bases at J, leaving 9 bases unmatched. CDR3 length: 16 residues. Written as DNA, the CDR3 is TGTGCCAGCAGCAGGGGACAGGGAACCTTCAACACTGAAGCTTTCTTT. It is translated as CASSRGQGTFNTEAFF. Complete variable domain (other parts from reference TRBV11-1 and TRBJ1-1): EAEVAQSPRYKITEKSQAVAFWCDPISGHATLYWYRQILGQGPELLVQFQDESVVDDSQLPKDRFSAERLKGVDSTLKIQPAELGDSAMYLCASSRGQGTFNTEAFFGQGTRLTVV.

The sample holds one count of this clone. The V call is TRBV7-8, the J call TRBJ2-1, with 9 bases lining up with TRBD2. The length of the CDR3 is 17 residues. Germline V gene data show CDR1 as SGHVS and CDR2 as FQNEAQ. Trimming at V came to 4 bases and at J to 6 bases, leaving 13 bases not matched to a gene. The chain's CDR3 is CASSSVPGTSLGNEQFF. DNA for the CDR3: TGTGCCAGCAGCTCAGTACCTGGGACTAGCTTAGGCAATGAGCAGTTCTTC.

The CDR3 DNA sequence: TGCGCCAGCAGCCAAGCTTACGGGGGGGCAAACATTCAGTACTTC. Translation: CASSQAYGGANIQYF. The J gene is TRBJ2-4, the V gene TRBV4-1; 8 nucleotides align to TRBD2. The CDR3 spans 15 residues. Germline V gene lookup returns CDR1 MGHRA and CDR2 YSYEKL. Unmatched junction bases numbered 5, after V lost 1 base and J lost 6 bases.

The J gene is TRBJ2-6, the V gene TRBV29-1, with 9 bases identical to TRBD1. The germline V gene has CDR1 SQVTM and CDR2 ANQGSEA. This CDR3 contains 14 residues. V lost 7 bases to trimming and J lost 4 bases; unmatched junction nucleotides: 5. CDR3 amino acids: CSARTGVGANVLTF. For the CDR3, the DNA is TGCAGCGCCCGGACAGGGGTAGGGGCCAACGTCCTGACTTTC.

The chain is built from TRBV6-6 and TRBJ2-7; 9 nucleotides line up with TRBD1. J lost 3 bases, V lost 7 bases, and 7 bases had no gene match. Germline V gene sequence: CDR1 MNHNY, CDR2 SVGAGI (reference sequence). This CDR3 has 14 residues. In DNA, the CDR3 is TGTGCCAGCAATGACAGGGGGTCGGGCTACGAGCAGTACTTC. It codes for CASNDRGSGYEQYF.

The CDR3 sequence: CASSSGQRANTGELFF. The DNA of the CDR3 is TGTGCCAGCAGCTCCGGACAGCGGGCGAACACCGGGGAGCTGTTTTTT. V gene TRBV7-2 combines with J gene TRBJ2-2; D tentatively fits TRBD1 or TRBD2 (6 bases each). Trimming left V 4 bases short and J 0 bases short, with 12 bases between. The CDR3 is made up of 16 amino acids. From germline, CDR1 is SGHTA and CDR2 FQGNSA.

This chain joins TRBV2 and TRBJ2-7; D possibly uses TRBD1 or TRBD2 (5 bases each). CDR1 is SNHLY, CDR2 FYNNEI, per germline. The V end was cut by 2 bases, the J end by 0 bases, with 14 bases between. The CDR3 runs to 16 residues. CDR3 amino acids: CASSERDPALSYEQYF. In nucleotides, the CDR3 is TGTGCCAGCAGTGAACGGGACCCCGCGCTCTCCTACGAGCAGTACTTC.

In this sample, this clone turned up a few times. The rearrangement links TRBV6-1 to TRBJ1-2, with D possibly matching TRBD1 (6 bases). This CDR3 has 14 residues. The germline V gene has CDR1 MNHNS and CDR2 SASEGT. V was cut by 7 bases and J by 5 bases, with 17 bases left in between. In DNA, the CDR3 is TGTGCCAGCACGCTTTGGGGGCTTAGTTATGGCTACACCTTC. It encodes CASTLWGLSYGYTF.

The V call is TRBV19, the J call TRBJ1-1; TRBD1 agrees at 9 bases. The germline V gene has CDR1 LNHDA and CDR2 SQIVND (reference sequence). The CDR3 has 12 residues. The V segment lost 3 bases and the J segment 13 bases; nucleotides outside the gene matches: 6. For the CDR3, the DNA is TGTGCCAGTAGTATGAGGACAGGGGCGGGTTTCTTT. Amino acids: CASSMRTGAGFF.